One sample yielded the 14 T cell receptor beta chains listed below, sequenced in a study of shared clonotypes between healthy human individuals. Assay: immunoSEQ multiplex PCR; the TCRdb copy retains only in-frame clones and omits some. The sample comprises approximately 2.3 million clones, about 92% of which are singletons, and 0.35% to 0.45% rests with the top ten. Sequencing was done on a sample of naive CD4+ T cells from PBMCs. Subset here: CD45RA+ positively selected. Receptors originate from a man aged 18 to 30 in good health. Some clones in this sample may be carry-over from other donors' samples.

This sequence joins TRBV9 and TRBJ2-2; unclear D gene. The CDR3 loop spans 16 amino acids. The germline V and J ends were trimmed by 3 bases and 6 bases, with 18 bases remaining between them. Germline V lookup: CDR1 SGDLS, CDR2 YYNGEE. The CDR3 spells CASSALTLGLAGELFF. The CDR3 DNA reads as TGTGCCAGCAGCGCCCTTACCTTAGGGCTAGCCGGGGAGCTGTTTTTT.

This clone was seen just once. This chain connects TRBV19 to TRBJ2-7; 9 nucleotides agree with TRBD1. From germline, CDR1 is LNHDA and CDR2 SQIVND (reference sequence). V gave up 1 base and J gave up 5 bases; unmatched junction bases: 3. The CDR3 runs 14 residues. The CDR3 sequence: CASSIVGTGNEQYF. The CDR3 DNA is TGTGCCAGTAGTATAGTAGGGACAGGGAACGAGCAGTACTTC.

Worth noting for this clone: This sample also contains other DNA sequences that code for the same CDR3. The V and J genes are TRBV11-2 and TRBJ1-1, with D hard to call. Germline lookup yields CDR1 SGHAT and CDR2 FQNNGV. This CDR3 is 11 amino acids long. V was trimmed by 3 bases and J by 6 bases, leaving 5 bases between them. The CDR3 DNA is TGTGCCAGCAGCTTGGACTCTGAAGCTTTCTTT. Translated: CASSLDSEAFF.

The rearrangement joins TRBV28 to TRBJ2-7; D call uncertain. Trimming left V 6 bases short and J 5 bases short, with 14 bases between. The CDR3 has 13 amino acids. The germline CDR1 and CDR2 sequences are MDHEN and SYDVKM. The CDR3 nucleotides read TGTGCCAGCAGCCTGAGACCGAAGGACGAGCAGTACTTC. The encoded protein is CASSLRPKDEQYF.

Of note for this clone: Other DNA sequences in the same sample also yield this CDR3. The V gene is TRBV6-5, the J gene TRBJ1-5; no clear D. Germline CDR1 is MNHEY and CDR2 is SVGAGI. The length of the CDR3 is 13 residues. V gave up 6 bases and J gave up 5 bases, with 11 bases separating them. CDR3 region: CASSLDRDQPQHF. The CDR3 bases are TGTGCCAGCAGCCTGGACCGGGATCAGCCCCAGCATTTT.

The rearrangement uses TRBV2 and TRBJ1-1, with 8 bases that match TRBD1. This CDR3 region has 13 residues. CDR1 and CDR2 (germline): SNHLY, FYNNEI. J was trimmed by 4 bases and V by 4 bases; bases with no gene match: 2. CDR3 sequence: CASSVRGPTEAFF. The CDR3 nucleotides read TGTGCCAGCAGTGTCAGGGGGCCCACTGAAGCTTTCTTT.

The chain has TRBV19 and TRBJ2-1, with 7 bases that match TRBD1. The V gene's germline CDR1 is LNHDA and CDR2 SQIVND (reference sequence). This CDR3 spans 14 amino acids. The J segment lost 9 bases and the V segment lost 4 bases, leaving 9 bases of the junction unmatched. Written as DNA, the CDR3 is TGTGCCAGTAGTAACTCGGACAGGACGGGTGAGCAGTTCTTC. Its translation is CASSNSDRTGEQFF.

The chain joins TRBV18 to TRBJ1-2; D might be TRBD1 (5 bases). The CDR3 runs 14 residues. CDR1 is KGHSH and CDR2 is LQKENI in the germline V gene. Trimming stripped 4 bases from V and 6 bases from J, with 15 bases between. CDR3 in DNA: TGTGCCAGCTCACGGGGGTCGGGTCAGGATGGCTACACCTTC. It translates to CASSRGSGQDGYTF.

This clone has only a few counts. The chain employs TRBV28 and TRBJ1-1; 9 bases match TRBD1. The CDR3 covers 17 residues. Germline V lookup: CDR1 MDHEN, CDR2 SYDVKM. Trimming took 3 bases from V and 0 from J; bases not matched to a gene: 8. In nucleotides, the CDR3 is TGTGCCAGCAGTTTGGGGGACAGGGTTCACATGAACACTGAAGCTTTCTTT. This encodes CASSLGDRVHMNTEAFF.

The chain uses TRBV6-5 and TRBJ2-7, with D unclear. CDR1 is MNHEY, CDR2 SVGAGI, per germline. V was clipped by 2 bases and J by 0 bases, with 8 bases between them. This CDR3 has 14 residues. Here the CDR3 DNA reads TGTGCCAGCAGTTACAGTGGCCTCTCCTACGAGCAGTACTTC. It encodes CASSYSGLSYEQYF.

CDR3 bases: TGTGCCAGTAGTCGACAGGGGGCTTCCTACAATGAGCAGTTCTTC. This gives the protein CASSRQGASYNEQFF. The chain has TRBV19 and TRBJ2-1, with 10 bases matching TRBD1. The CDR3 contains 15 residues. Trimming took 5 bases from V and 1 from J; bases not matched to a gene: 2. Germline V gene data show CDR1 as LNHDA and CDR2 as SQIVND (reference sequence).

J is TRBJ1-5 and V is TRBV7-3; D gene unclear. Per germline, CDR1 SGHTA and CDR2 FQGTGA. The CDR3 has 12 residues. V was trimmed by 6 bases and J by 5 bases, leaving 8 bases between them. The CDR3: CASSSQDQPQHF. CDR3 DNA sequence: TGTGCCAGCAGTAGCCAAGATCAGCCCCAGCATTTT.

J is TRBJ2-7 and V is TRBV11-2, with 12 nucleotides matching TRBD2. CDR1 is SGHAT, CDR2 FQNNGV, per germline. CDR3 length equals 17 residues. J gave up 0 bases and V 3 bases, and 6 bases lay outside the gene matches. The CDR3 is CASSLKRTSGTSYEQYF. Here the CDR3 DNA reads TGTGCCAGCAGCTTGAAAAGGACTAGCGGGACCTCCTACGAGCAGTACTTC. Based on the CDR3 plus reference TRBV11-2 and TRBJ2-7, the full variable domain is EAGVAQSPRYKIIEKRQSVAFWCNPISGHATLYWYQQILGQGPKLLIQFQNNGVVDDSQLPKDRFSAERLKGVDSTLKIQPAKLEDSAVYLCASSLKRTSGTSYEQYFGPGTRLTVT.

The chain has TRBV14 and TRBJ2-7; no reliable D call. Trimming stripped 1 base from V and 5 bases from J, with 12 bases between. Germline CDR1 reads SGHDN; CDR2 reads FVKESK. The CDR3 covers 14 residues. The CDR3 loop is CASSQVGRVDEQYF. The DNA of the CDR3 is TGTGCCAGCAGCCAAGTAGGACGAGTCGACGAGCAGTACTTC.